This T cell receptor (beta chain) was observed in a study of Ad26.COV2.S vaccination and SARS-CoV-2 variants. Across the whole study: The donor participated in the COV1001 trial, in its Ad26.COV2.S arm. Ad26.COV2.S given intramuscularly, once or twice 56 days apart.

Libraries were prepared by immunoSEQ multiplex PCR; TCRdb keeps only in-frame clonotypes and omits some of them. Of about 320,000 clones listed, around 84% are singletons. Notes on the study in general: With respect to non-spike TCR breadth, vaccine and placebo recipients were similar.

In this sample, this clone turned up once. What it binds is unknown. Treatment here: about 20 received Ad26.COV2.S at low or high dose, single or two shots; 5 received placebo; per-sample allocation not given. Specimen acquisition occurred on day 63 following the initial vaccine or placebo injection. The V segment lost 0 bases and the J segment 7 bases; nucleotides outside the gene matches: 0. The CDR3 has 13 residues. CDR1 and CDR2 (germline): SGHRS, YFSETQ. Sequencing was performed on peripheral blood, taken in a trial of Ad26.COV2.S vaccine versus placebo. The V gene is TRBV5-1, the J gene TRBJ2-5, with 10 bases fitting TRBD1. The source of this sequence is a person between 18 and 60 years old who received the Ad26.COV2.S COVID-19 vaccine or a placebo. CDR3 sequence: CASSLGDRGTQYF. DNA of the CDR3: TGCGCCAGCAGCTTGGGGGACAGGGGGACCCAGTACTTC.